A single TCR beta chain is shown here with its context. As yet, its antigen is unknown. Both 60 Vbeta primers and 13 Jbeta primers went into the PCR. Profiled with immunoSEQ multiplex PCR; TCRdb holds only in-frame clones, not every one. This table has 55,000 to 70,000 clones, approximately 74% appearing once. The CDR3 has 14 amino acids. Germline values: CDR1 GTSNPN, CDR2 SVGIG (reference sequence). These data belong to a study of cytomegalovirus exposure and HLA in healthy donors. Notes on the study in general: Later findings reportedly placed an Asian-associated ancestry cluster below the roughly 670-donor mean for N-insertions. Association of 16,951 TCR beta sequences with HLA alleles was found at 0.05 false discovery rate in a later analysis.

The sample was PBMCs. The receptor was derived from a man aged 40-49 years in good health and CMV-seropositive. The J gene is TRBJ1-6, the V gene TRBV30; tentatively, D is TRBD1 (6 bases). The CDR3 nucleotides read TGTGCTTACCAACCGGGACACAATAATTCACCCCTCCACTTT. Protein product: CAYQPGHNNSPLHF.